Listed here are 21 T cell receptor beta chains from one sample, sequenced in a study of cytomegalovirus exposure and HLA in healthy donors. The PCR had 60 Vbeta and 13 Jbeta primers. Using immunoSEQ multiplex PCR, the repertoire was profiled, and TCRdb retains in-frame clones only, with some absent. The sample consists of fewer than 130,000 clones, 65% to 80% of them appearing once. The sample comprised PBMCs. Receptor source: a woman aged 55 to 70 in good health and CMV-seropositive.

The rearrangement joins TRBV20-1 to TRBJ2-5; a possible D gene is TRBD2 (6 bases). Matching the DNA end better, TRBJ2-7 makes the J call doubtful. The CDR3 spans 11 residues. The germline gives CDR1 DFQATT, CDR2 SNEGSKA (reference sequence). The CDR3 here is CSASREFEQYF. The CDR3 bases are TGCAGTGCCAGCCGGGAGTTCGAGCAGTACTTC.

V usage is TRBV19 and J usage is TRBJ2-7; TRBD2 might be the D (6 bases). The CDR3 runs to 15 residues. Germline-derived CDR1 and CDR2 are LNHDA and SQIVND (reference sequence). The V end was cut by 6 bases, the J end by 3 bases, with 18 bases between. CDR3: CASRSVGGSFYEQYF. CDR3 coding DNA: TGTGCCAGTAGGTCGGTGGGAGGAAGTTTCTACGAGCAGTACTTC.

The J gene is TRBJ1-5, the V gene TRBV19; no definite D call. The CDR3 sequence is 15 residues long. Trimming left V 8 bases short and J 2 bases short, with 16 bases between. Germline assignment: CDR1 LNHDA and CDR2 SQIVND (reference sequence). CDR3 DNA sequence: TGTGCCAGTTGCCGGAGGAGGGAGGGCAATCAGCCCCAGCATTTT. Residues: CASCRRREGNQPQHF.

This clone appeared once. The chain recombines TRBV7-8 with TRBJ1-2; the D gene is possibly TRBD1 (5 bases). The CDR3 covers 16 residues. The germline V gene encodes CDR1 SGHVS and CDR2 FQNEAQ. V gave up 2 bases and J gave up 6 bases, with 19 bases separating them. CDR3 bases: TGTGCCAGCAGCTTATTAAATCAAGGAGTGACAGATGGCTACACCTTC. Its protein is CASSLLNQGVTDGYTF. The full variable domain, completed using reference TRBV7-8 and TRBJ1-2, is GAGVSQSPRYKVAKRGQDVALRCDPISGHVSLFWYQQALGQGPEFLTYFQNEAQLDKSGLPSDRFFAERPEGSVSTLKIQRTQQEDSAVYLCASSLLNQGVTDGYTFGSGTRLTVV.

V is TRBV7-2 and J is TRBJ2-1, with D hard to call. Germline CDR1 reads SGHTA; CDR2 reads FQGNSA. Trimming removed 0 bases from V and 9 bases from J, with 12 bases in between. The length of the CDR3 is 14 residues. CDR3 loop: CASSLARGAVEQFF. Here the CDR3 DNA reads TGTGCCAGCAGCTTAGCGAGAGGAGCTGTTGAGCAGTTCTTC.

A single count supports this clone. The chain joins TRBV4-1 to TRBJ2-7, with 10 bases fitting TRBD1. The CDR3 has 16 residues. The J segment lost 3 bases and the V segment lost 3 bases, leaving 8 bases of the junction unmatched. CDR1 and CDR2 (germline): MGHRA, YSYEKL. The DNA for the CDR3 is TGCGCCAGCAGCCATCGTGGACAGGGGGGAGGCTACGAGCAGTACTTC. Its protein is CASSHRGQGGGYEQYF.

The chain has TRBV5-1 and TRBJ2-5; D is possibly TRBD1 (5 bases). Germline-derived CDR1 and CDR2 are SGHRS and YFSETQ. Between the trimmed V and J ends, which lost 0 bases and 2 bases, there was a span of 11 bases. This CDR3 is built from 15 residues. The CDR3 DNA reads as TGCGCCAGCAGCTTGGCAGGGCCCCGTCAAGAGACCCAGTACTTC. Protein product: CASSLAGPRQETQYF. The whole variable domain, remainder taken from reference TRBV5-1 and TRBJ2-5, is KAGVTQTPRYLIKTRGQQVTLSCSPISGHRSVSWYQQTPGQGLQFLFEYFSETQRNKGNFPGRFSGRQFSNSRSEMNVSTLELGDSALYLCASSLAGPRQETQYFGPGTRLLVL.

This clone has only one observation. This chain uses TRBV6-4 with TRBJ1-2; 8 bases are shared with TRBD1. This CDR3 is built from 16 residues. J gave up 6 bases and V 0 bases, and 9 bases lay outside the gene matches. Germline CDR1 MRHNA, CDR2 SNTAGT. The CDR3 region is CASSDSPGQGSHGYTF. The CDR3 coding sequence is TGTGCCAGCAGTGACTCCCCCGGACAGGGATCCCATGGCTACACCTTC.

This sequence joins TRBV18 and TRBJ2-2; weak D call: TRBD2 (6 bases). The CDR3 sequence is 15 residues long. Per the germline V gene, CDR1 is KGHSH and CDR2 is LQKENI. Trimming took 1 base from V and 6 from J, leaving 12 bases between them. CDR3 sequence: CASSPLGSAAGELFF. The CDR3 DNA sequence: TGTGCCAGCTCACCACTCGGGAGTGCCGCCGGGGAGCTGTTTTTT.

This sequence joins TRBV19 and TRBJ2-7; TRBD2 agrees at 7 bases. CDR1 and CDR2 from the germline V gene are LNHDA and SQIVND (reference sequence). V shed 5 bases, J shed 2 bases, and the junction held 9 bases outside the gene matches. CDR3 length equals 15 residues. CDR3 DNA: TGTGCCAGTAGTCTCGTGGGGGACTACCCCTACGAGCAGTACTTC. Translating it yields CASSLVGDYPYEQYF.

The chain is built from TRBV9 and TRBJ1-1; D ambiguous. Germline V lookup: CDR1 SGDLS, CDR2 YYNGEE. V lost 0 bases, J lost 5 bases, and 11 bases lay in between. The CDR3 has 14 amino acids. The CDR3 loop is CASSVATGNTEAFF. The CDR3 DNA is TGTGCCAGCAGCGTAGCTACCGGGAATACTGAAGCTTTCTTT. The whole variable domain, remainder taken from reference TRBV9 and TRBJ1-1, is DSGVTQTPKHLITATGQRVTLRCSPRSGDLSVYWYQQSLDQGLQFLIQYYNGEERAKGNILERFSAQQFPDLHSELNLSSLELGDSALYFCASSVATGNTEAFFGQGTRLTVV.

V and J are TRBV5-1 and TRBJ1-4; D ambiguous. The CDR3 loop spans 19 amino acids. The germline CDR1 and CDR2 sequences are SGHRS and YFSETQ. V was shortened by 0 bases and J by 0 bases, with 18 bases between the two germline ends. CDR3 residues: CASSLGLLRRPATNEKLFF. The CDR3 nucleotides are TGCGCCAGCAGCTTGGGGCTATTGCGGAGGCCCGCAACTAATGAAAAACTGTTTTTT. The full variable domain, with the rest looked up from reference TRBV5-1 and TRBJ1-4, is KAGVTQTPRYLIKTRGQQVTLSCSPISGHRSVSWYQQTPGQGLQFLFEYFSETQRNKGNFPGRFSGRQFSNSRSEMNVSTLELGDSALYLCASSLGLLRRPATNEKLFFGSGTQLSVL.

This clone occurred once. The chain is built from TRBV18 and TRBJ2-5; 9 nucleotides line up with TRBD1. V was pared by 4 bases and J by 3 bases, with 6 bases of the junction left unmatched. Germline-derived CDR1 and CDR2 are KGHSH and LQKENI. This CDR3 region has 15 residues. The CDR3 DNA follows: TGTGCCAGCTCACGTAGGGACAGGGCGGAAGAGACCCAGTACTTC. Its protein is CASSRRDRAEETQYF.

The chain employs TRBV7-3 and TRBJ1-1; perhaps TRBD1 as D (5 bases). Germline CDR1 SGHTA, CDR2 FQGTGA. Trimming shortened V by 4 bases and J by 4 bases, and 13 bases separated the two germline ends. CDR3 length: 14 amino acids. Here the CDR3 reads CASSSTSGGTEAFF. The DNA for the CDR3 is TGTGCCAGCAGCTCCACTTCGGGGGGCACTGAAGCTTTCTTT.

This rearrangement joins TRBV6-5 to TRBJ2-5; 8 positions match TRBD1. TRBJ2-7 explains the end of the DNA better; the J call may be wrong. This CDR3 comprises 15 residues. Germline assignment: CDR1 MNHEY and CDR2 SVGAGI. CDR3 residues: CASSSPGTGAYEQYF. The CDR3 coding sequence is TGTGCCAGCAGTTCCCCCGGGACAGGAGCCTACGAGCAGTACTTC.

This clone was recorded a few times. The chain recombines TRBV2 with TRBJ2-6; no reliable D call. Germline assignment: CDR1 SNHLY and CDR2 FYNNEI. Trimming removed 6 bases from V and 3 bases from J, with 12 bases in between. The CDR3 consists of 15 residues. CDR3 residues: CASRSIRVGANVLTF. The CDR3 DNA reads TGTGCCAGCAGGTCCATTCGGGTTGGGGCCAACGTCCTGACTTTC.

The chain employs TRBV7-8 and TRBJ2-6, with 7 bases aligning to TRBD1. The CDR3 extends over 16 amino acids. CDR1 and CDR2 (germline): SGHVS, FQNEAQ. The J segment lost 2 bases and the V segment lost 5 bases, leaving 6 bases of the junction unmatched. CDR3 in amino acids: CASSTRQGAGANVLTF. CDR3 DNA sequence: TGTGCCAGCAGCACTCGACAGGGAGCTGGGGCCAACGTCCTGACTTTC.

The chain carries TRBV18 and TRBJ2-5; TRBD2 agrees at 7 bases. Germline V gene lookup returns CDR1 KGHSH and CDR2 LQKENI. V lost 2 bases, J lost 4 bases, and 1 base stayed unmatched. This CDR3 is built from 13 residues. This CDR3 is CASSPAGAETQYF. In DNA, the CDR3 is TGTGCCAGCTCACCAGCGGGAGCAGAGACCCAGTACTTC.

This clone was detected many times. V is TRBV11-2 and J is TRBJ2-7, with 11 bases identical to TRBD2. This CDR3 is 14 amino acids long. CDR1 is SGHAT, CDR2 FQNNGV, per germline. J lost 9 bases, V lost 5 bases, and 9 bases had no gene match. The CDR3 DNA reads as TGTGCCAGCAGCAGAGCCGGGACTAGCGGTATGCAGTACTTC. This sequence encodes CASSRAGTSGMQYF.

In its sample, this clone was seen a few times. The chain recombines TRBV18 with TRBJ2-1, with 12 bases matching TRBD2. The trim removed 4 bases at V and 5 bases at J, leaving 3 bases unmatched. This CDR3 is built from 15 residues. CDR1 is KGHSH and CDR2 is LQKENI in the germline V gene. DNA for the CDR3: TGTGCCAGCTCACGGGGACTAGCGGGTAACAATGAGCAGTTCTTC. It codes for CASSRGLAGNNEQFF. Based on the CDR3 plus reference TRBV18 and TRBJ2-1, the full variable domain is NAGVMQNPRHLVRRRGQEARLRCSPMKGHSHVYWYRQLPEEGLKFMVYLQKENIIDESGMPKERFSAEFPKEGPSILRIQQVVRGDSAAYFCASSRGLAGNNEQFFGPGTRLTVL.

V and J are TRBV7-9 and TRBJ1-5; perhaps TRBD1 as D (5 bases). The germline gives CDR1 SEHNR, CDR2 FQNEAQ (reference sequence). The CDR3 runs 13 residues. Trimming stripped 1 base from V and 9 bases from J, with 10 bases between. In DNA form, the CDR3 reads TGTGCCAGCAGCTTAGAGGGAGGGGCGCCCCAGCATTTT. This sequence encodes CASSLEGGAPQHF.